The source of this T cell receptor beta chain is a study of early T cells in non-severe SARS-CoV-2 infection. Study background: Sequencing of unsorted whole blood was done on bulk RNA, leaving chains unpaired.

This clonotype was seen at least ten times. Its matching antigen is unknown. Germline assignment: CDR1 SQVTM and CDR2 ANQGSEA. Trimming stripped 6 bases from V and 5 bases from J, with 17 bases between. The CDR3 totals 14 residues. General observations from the study: Anti-spike CD8 specificities were favored by VDJdb matching, whose results missed private and CD4 specificities.

The library protocol tagged individual cDNA molecules with unique molecular identifiers. MiXCR, run by TCRdb on the 5' RACE reads, gives a single entry per CDR3 protein. The sample shows 32,000 or so distinct CDR3 sequences, 6.3% of them seen only once. The clonotype originates from an adult who was a healthcare worker with PCR-confirmed SARS-CoV-2 infection or an uninfected control (not recorded which). Sequences were obtained from whole blood. The V gene is TRBV29-1, the J gene TRBJ2-4; possibly TRBD1 for D (5 bases). The CDR3 nucleotides read TGCAGCGTCGCGCAGGGCCTTAGGGAAAACATTCAGTACTTC. It is translated as CSVAQGLRENIQYF.